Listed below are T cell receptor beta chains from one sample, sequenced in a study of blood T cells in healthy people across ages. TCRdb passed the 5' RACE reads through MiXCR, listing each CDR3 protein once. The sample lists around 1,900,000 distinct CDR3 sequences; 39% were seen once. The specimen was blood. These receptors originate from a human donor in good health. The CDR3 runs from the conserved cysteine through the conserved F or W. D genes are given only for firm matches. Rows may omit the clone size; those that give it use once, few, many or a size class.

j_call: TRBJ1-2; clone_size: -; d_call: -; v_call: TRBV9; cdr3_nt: TGTGCCAGCAGCGTAGAGCAGCCTCCTAACTATGGCTACACCTTC; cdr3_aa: CASSVEQPPNYGYTF
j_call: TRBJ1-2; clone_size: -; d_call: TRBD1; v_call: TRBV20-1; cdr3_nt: TGCAGTGCTAAAGGGACAGGGTATGGCTACACCTTC; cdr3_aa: CSAKGTGYGYTF
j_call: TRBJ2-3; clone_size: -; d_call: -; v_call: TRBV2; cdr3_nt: TGTGCCAGCAGCGAAGGACGAACTACGCAGTATTTT; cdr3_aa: CASSEGRTTQYF
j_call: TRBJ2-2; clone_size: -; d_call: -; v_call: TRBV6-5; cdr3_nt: TGTGCCAGCAGCCCGAACGAGGCTCCGAACACCGGGGAGCTGTTTTTT; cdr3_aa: CASSPNEAPNTGELFF
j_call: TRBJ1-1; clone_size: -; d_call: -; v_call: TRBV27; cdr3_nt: TGTGCCAGCAGTTTATCAGAGCTGAACACTGAAGCTTTCTTT; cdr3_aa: CASSLSELNTEAFF
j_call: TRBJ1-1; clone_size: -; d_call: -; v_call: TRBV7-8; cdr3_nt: TGTGCCAGCAGCTTCGAGGGGGGCGAGAACACTGAAGCTTTCTTT; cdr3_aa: CASSFEGGENTEAFF
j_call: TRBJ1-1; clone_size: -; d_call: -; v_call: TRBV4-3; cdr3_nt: TGCGCCAGCAGCCGGGGGCGCTTGGGGACTGAAGCTTTCTTT; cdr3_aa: CASSRGRLGTEAFF
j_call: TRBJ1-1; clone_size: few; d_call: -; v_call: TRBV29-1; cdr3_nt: TGCAGGGCAGGGGCGGTTGAAGCTTTCTTT; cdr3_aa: CRAGAVEAFF
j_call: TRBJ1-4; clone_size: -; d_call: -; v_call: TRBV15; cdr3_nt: TGTGCCGCCAGCGCCGACACCAGGGTGAAACTGTTTTTT; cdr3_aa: CAASADTRVKLFF
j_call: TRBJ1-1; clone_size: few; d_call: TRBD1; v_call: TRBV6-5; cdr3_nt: TGTGCCAGCAGGTCCGGGACAGTCACTGAAGCTTTCTTT; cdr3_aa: CASRSGTVTEAFF
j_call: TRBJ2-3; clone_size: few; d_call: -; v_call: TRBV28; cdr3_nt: TGTGCCAGCAGTTTAGAGGACTACCCTATCACAGATACGCAGTATTTT; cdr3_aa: CASSLEDYPITDTQYF